The 30 T cell receptor beta chains reported below all come from one sample, sequenced in a study of blood T cells in healthy people across ages. A sample-barcoded 5' primer and a J-beta primer mix were used in a second PCR of roughly 7 to 11 cycles. TCRdb reanalysed the 5' RACE reads using MiXCR and keeps one entry per CDR3 protein. The data contain about 1.6 million distinct CDR3 sequences, about 32% of them singletons. The sequencing input was blood. The receptors shown here come from a woman aged 25 to 39 in good health.

This clonotype was picked up one time. The gene calls are TRBV10-3 and TRBJ2-4, with D hard to call. The J call may not be correct, given that the DNA end is closer to TRBJ2-7. The CDR3 covers 12 residues. Per germline, CDR1 ENHRY and CDR2 SYGVKD. CDR3 sequence reads: CAIRVSGFEQYF. The CDR3 DNA follows: TGTGCCATCAGAGTGTCCGGGTTCGAGCAGTACTTC.

The table lists this clonotype with many counts. This chain uses TRBV29-1 with TRBJ1-2; the D gene is possibly TRBD1 (5 bases). The CDR3 is 11 residues long. The ends were cut back, 4 bases at V and 8 bases at J, with 11 bases in the middle. Looked up from germline, CDR1 is SQVTM and CDR2 is ANQGSEA. The chain's CDR3 is CSVGDPGGYTF. The CDR3, as DNA: TGCAGCGTTGGGGACCCCGGGGGCTACACCTTC.

CDR3 DNA: TGTGCCAGCAGCTTGTTAGCGGGGACCCATAGCACAGATACGCAGTATTTT. This encodes CASSLLAGTHSTDTQYF. The rearrangement joins TRBV13 to TRBJ2-3, with 8 bases lining up with TRBD2. Per the germline V gene, CDR1 is PRHDT and CDR2 is FYEKMQ (reference sequence). The V segment lost 3 bases and the J segment 0 bases; nucleotides outside the gene matches: 8. This CDR3 is 17 amino acids long.

This clonotype was observed a few times. The J gene is TRBJ2-2, the V gene TRBV4-1; D possibly corresponds to TRBD1 (5 bases). Germline lookup yields CDR1 MGHRA and CDR2 YSYEKL. The V end lost 0 bases, the J end lost 9 bases, and 8 bases lay between the germline ends. The CDR3 length is 13 residues. This CDR3 is CASSQEGHWELFF. The CDR3 nucleotides read TGCGCCAGCAGCCAAGAGGGGCACTGGGAGCTGTTTTTT.

This clonotype was recorded once. The chain carries TRBV14 and TRBJ1-1; no firm D call. CDR1 and CDR2 from the germline V gene are SGHDN and FVKESK. This CDR3 is 15 amino acids long. V was clipped by 2 bases and J by 1 base, with 11 bases between them. CDR3 region: CASSQRLTQNTEAFF. In DNA, the CDR3 is TGTGCCAGCAGCCAAAGATTAACCCAGAACACTGAAGCTTTCTTT.

V gene TRBV20-1 combines with J gene TRBJ2-7; 13 bases line up with TRBD2. Trimming cost V 5 bases and J 0 bases; bases outside gene matches: 7. CDR3 length: 16 amino acids. Germline CDR1 is DFQATT and CDR2 is SNEGSKA (reference sequence). CDR3: CSAAGTSGISSYEQYF. CDR3 sequence (DNA): TGCAGTGCTGCCGGGACTAGCGGGATTAGCTCCTACGAGCAGTACTTC.

The rearrangement uses TRBV2 and TRBJ2-1; 8 nucleotides line up with TRBD1. The junction had 7 bases not matched to a gene; V was cut back by 6 bases and J by 9 bases. The length of the CDR3 is 13 residues. Looked up from germline, CDR1 is SNHLY and CDR2 is FYNNEI. CDR3 in DNA: TGTGCCAGCAGCGGGACAGGCTTCGGTGAGCAGTTCTTC. It is translated as CASSGTGFGEQFF.

The chain has TRBV20-1 and TRBJ1-1; D gene uncertain. Germline V gene lookup returns CDR1 DFQATT and CDR2 SNEGSKA (reference sequence). The V end was cut by 0 bases, the J end by 1 base, with 6 bases between. This CDR3 spans 13 amino acids. The CDR3 region is CSAREPENTEAFF. CDR3 DNA: TGCAGTGCTAGAGAACCCGAGAACACTGAAGCTTTCTTT.

This chain uses TRBV7-2 with TRBJ1-2; D perhaps matches TRBD1 (5 bases). The V gene's germline CDR1 is SGHTA and CDR2 FQGNSA. The CDR3 spans 14 residues. V was shortened by 5 bases and J by 7 bases, with 17 bases between the two germline ends. CDR3 amino acids: CASSPQEGKGGYTF. CDR3 nucleotides: TGTGCCAGCAGCCCCCAGGAGGGGAAGGGTGGCTACACCTTC.

The V call is TRBV28, the J call TRBJ2-1; 8 bases map to TRBD1. This CDR3 has 18 residues. V lost 6 bases to trimming and J lost 4 bases; unmatched junction nucleotides: 17. Germline CDR1 is MDHEN and CDR2 is SYDVKM. CDR3 sequence: CASSPRINTGQAYNEQFF. The CDR3 coding sequence is TGTGCCAGCAGCCCTAGGATTAATACGGGACAGGCATACAATGAGCAGTTCTTC.

In its sample, this clonotype was seen a few times. The chain combines TRBV6-5 with TRBJ1-1; D is unclear. V shed 6 bases and J shed 4 bases, with 18 bases lying between them. The germline CDR1 and CDR2 sequences are MNHEY and SVGAGI. CDR3 length: 15 residues. CDR3 sequence reads: CASSLARVGSTEAFF. The CDR3 nucleotides read TGTGCCAGCAGCCTAGCCCGGGTGGGGTCCACTGAAGCTTTCTTT.

The chain uses TRBV10-3 and TRBJ2-3; either TRBD1 or TRBD2 may supply D (6 bases each). V was cut by 2 bases and J by 2 bases, with 11 bases left in between. The CDR3 loop spans 15 amino acids. Looked up from germline, CDR1 is ENHRY and CDR2 is SYGVKD. CDR3 sequence: CAISELGGATDTQYF. The DNA of the CDR3 is TGTGCCATCAGTGAGCTGGGGGGCGCCACAGATACGCAGTATTTT.

This clonotype was seen more than once but under ten times. The rearrangement joins TRBV29-1 to TRBJ1-2, with D tentatively TRBD1 (5 bases). The germline V gene has CDR1 SQVTM and CDR2 ANQGSEA. This CDR3 contains 15 residues. Trimming left V 1 base short and J 6 bases short, with 18 bases between. The CDR3 nucleotides are TGCAGCGTTGAAGGCGGGGGGTTACCCATGGATGGCTACACCTTC. This codes for CSVEGGGLPMDGYTF.

The chain combines TRBV5-5 with TRBJ1-2; tentative D call: TRBD1 (5 bases). CDR3 length: 15 residues. The germline gives CDR1 SGHKS, CDR2 YYEKEE (reference sequence). V dropped 2 bases and J dropped 2 bases, with 13 bases sitting between them. This chain's CDR3 is CASSFVQGSNYGYTF. For the CDR3, the DNA is TGTGCCAGCAGCTTTGTCCAGGGCAGCAACTATGGCTACACCTTC. Variable domain in full (rest from reference TRBV5-5 and TRBJ1-2): DAGVTQSPTHLIKTRGQQVTLRCSPISGHKSVSWYQQVLGQGPQFIFQYYEKEERGRGNFPDRFSARQFPNYSSELNVNALLLGDSALYLCASSFVQGSNYGYTFGSGTRLTVV.

This clonotype was picked up a small number of times. The chain recombines TRBV20-1 with TRBJ2-3; TRBD2 agrees at 11 bases. This CDR3 is built from 16 residues. The V and J ends lost 5 bases and 2 bases, in that order; junction bases with no gene match: 9. Germline V gene sequence: CDR1 DFQATT, CDR2 SNEGSKA (reference sequence). The CDR3 loop reads CSAVPSGGYVTDTQYF. In nucleotides, the CDR3 is TGCAGTGCTGTTCCTAGCGGGGGGTACGTCACAGATACGCAGTATTTT.

As to this clonotype: An end of the junction does not agree with germline; a read error may underlie this. This rearrangement joins TRBV3-1 to TRBJ2-3; D is possibly TRBD1 or TRBD2 (5 bases each). CDR3 length: 15 residues. CDR1 LGHDT and CDR2 YNNKEL come from the germline V gene (reference sequence). Here the CDR3 reads CASSHRDRVTDRQYF. The CDR3 bases are TGTGCCAGCAGCCACCGGGACCGAGTGACAGATAGGCAGTATTTT.

This clonotype was detected many times. The V and J genes are TRBV7-2 and TRBJ2-3; D uncertain. This CDR3 has 16 residues. Trimming removed 5 bases at V and 2 bases at J, with 17 bases between. CDR1 is SGHTA and CDR2 is FQGNSA in the germline V gene. CDR3 sequence (DNA): TGTGCCAGCAGCCTACCAGGACCCACCTCCACAGATACGCAGTATTTT. Amino acid sequence: CASSLPGPTSTDTQYF. Full variable domain (remainder filled in from reference TRBV7-2 and TRBJ2-3): GAGVSQSPSNKVTEKGKDVELRCDPISGHTALYWYRQSLGQGLEFLIYFQGNSAPDKSGLPSDRFSAERTGGSVSTLTIQRTQQEDSAVYLCASSLPGPTSTDTQYFGPGTRLTVL.

Comments on this clonotype: Relative to the germline gene, one junction end is altered; a read error may explain this. The genes are TRBV5-1 and TRBJ2-1, with 7 bases fitting TRBD2. The germline CDR1 and CDR2 sequences are SGHRS and YFSETQ. This CDR3 contains 13 residues. The CDR3 bases are TGCGCCAACAGCTCCAGCGGGGTCAATGAGCAGTTCTTC. It codes for CANSSSGVNEQFF.

Ten or more counts support this clonotype. The chain employs TRBV7-9 and TRBJ1-2, with 8 nucleotides matching TRBD1. This CDR3 spans 16 amino acids. J lost 8 bases, V lost 5 bases, and 16 bases had no gene match. Germline CDR1 reads SEHNR; CDR2 reads FQNEAQ (reference sequence). The CDR3 is CASSTRTGITLRGYTF. Written as DNA, the CDR3 is TGTGCCAGCAGCACGCGGACAGGGATAACCTTGAGGGGCTACACCTTC.

As for this clonotype: One end of the junction is discordant with germline, which a read error may explain. This sequence joins TRBV5-1 and TRBJ2-5, with 7 bases lining up with TRBD2. CDR1 and CDR2 (germline): SGHRS, YFSETQ. The CDR3 is 15 amino acids. The CDR3 DNA reads as TGCGCCGGCAGCCCTACGAGCGGGAACCAAGAGACCCAGTACTTC. Translating it yields CAGSPTSGNQETQYF.

The V call is TRBV20-1, the J call TRBJ2-7; 7 positions agree with TRBD2. J gave up 0 bases and V 6 bases, and 14 bases lay outside the gene matches. The germline V gene encodes CDR1 DFQATT and CDR2 SNEGSKA (reference sequence). The CDR3 runs to 16 residues. The CDR3 DNA is TGCAGTGCGCAGCGGGAACAGGCCTACTACTCCTACGAGCAGTACTTC. Translated, it gives CSAQREQAYYSYEQYF.

This sequence joins TRBV28 and TRBJ1-2, with 8 bases fitting TRBD1. CDR1 is MDHEN and CDR2 is SYDVKM in the germline V gene. This CDR3 comprises 14 residues. Germline trimming cut 3 bases from V and 7 bases from J; bases unmatched to any gene: 7. The CDR3 sequence: CASSFQDREGGYTF. DNA for the CDR3: TGTGCCAGCAGTTTCCAGGACAGGGAAGGTGGCTACACCTTC.

This chain links TRBV5-5 with TRBJ2-1; TRBD1 agrees at 11 bases. V shed 0 bases, J shed 8 bases, and the junction held 10 bases outside the gene matches. Germline assignment: CDR1 SGHKS and CDR2 YYEKEE (reference sequence). This CDR3 comprises 17 residues. The CDR3 coding sequence is TGTGCCAGCAGCTTGGCCCCCCTCCGGACAGGGGGCGATGAGCAGTTCTTC. Residues: CASSLAPLRTGGDEQFF.

This clonotype has at least ten counts. V and J are TRBV6-1 and TRBJ1-2; D ambiguous. CDR3 length equals 13 residues. The V end was cut by 5 bases, the J end by 6 bases, with 13 bases between. From germline, CDR1 is MNHNS and CDR2 SASEGT. The CDR3, as DNA: TGTGCCAGCAGTTTAGGGCAGTTGGATGGCTACACCTTC. Translation: CASSLGQLDGYTF.

Written as DNA, the CDR3 is TGTGCCAGCAGTTTAATATCGGACCAGCAGGCAGATACGCAGTATTTT. Amino acid sequence: CASSLISDQQADTQYF. The chain recombines TRBV27 with TRBJ2-3; unclear D gene. Germline loops: CDR1 MNHEY, CDR2 SMNVEV (reference sequence). The CDR3 is 16 residues long. The V end lost 2 bases, the J end lost 4 bases, and 16 bases lay between the germline ends.

The rearrangement uses TRBV20-1 and TRBJ2-7; D is unclear. The V end lost 0 bases, the J end lost 0 bases, and 12 bases lay between the germline ends. Germline V gives CDR1 DFQATT, CDR2 SNEGSKA (reference sequence). The CDR3 spans 15 residues. CDR3 residues: CSARDNYGNSYEQYF. The CDR3 region has the DNA TGCAGTGCTAGAGATAATTATGGCAACTCCTACGAGCAGTACTTC.

This clonotype was seen ten or more times. The V call is TRBV29-1, the J call TRBJ2-3, with D hard to call. The germline gives CDR1 SQVTM, CDR2 ANQGSEA. There are 13 residues in the CDR3. Trimming stripped 0 bases from V and 3 bases from J, with 7 bases between. The CDR3 DNA reads TGCAGCGTTGAAGAAGGTTTGACAGATACGCAGTATTTT. Translation: CSVEEGLTDTQYF.

The chain has TRBV12-3 or TRBV12-4 and TRBJ2-7, with D perhaps given as TRBD1 or TRBD2 (5 bases each). The V end was cut by 2 bases, the J end by 1 base, with 12 bases between. CDR3 length: 15 residues. The CDR3 DNA follows: TGTGCCAGCAGTTTATCCGGGGACGGGTCCTACGAGCAGTACTTC. It yields the protein CASSLSGDGSYEQYF.

This clonotype was counted a few times. The chain carries TRBV20-1 and TRBJ2-5; TRBD2 aligns across 7 bases. There are 16 residues in the CDR3. The ends lost 6 bases at V and 0 bases at J; junction bases unmatched: 13. The germline gives CDR1 DFQATT, CDR2 SNEGSKA (reference sequence). CDR3 nucleotide sequence: TGCAGTGCCGTGCCCGCCGGGACTACGTACCAAGAGACCCAGTACTTC. Protein sequence: CSAVPAGTTYQETQYF.

This chain joins TRBV9 and TRBJ2-3; 8 bases align to TRBD2. V dropped 0 bases and J dropped 0; count of bases not matched to a gene: 6. Germline V lookup: CDR1 SGDLS, CDR2 YYNGEE. The CDR3 covers 17 residues. The CDR3 here is CASSVEGSGTSTDTQYF. The CDR3 DNA follows: TGTGCCAGCAGCGTAGAGGGTAGCGGGACGAGCACAGATACGCAGTATTTT.